The entry that follows covers one T cell receptor beta chain sequence. Its target antigen remains unknown. Per-base quality was not reported, and no clone a single base away is much larger than it. Ends trimmed: V by 5 bases, J by 5 bases; bases unmatched to a gene: 11. Per the germline V gene, MDHEN is the CDR1 and SYDVKM is the CDR2. The CDR3 measures 15 amino acids from cysteine to phenylalanine. The CDR3 DNA has 45 bases and is translated from base 1. Healthy HIV-negative adults with no recently reported acute infections or vaccinations were included as donors. Only Caucasian adults living in Nashville, Tennessee, USA were represented among the donors. CD4+ T cells were enriched by magnetic negative selection, after which naive cells were positively selected on CD45RA and the negative fraction was taken as the memory subset. Blood was obtained by leukapheresis, after which PBMCs were separated by Ficoll-Histopaque density gradient centrifugation and cryopreserved in liquid nitrogen vapor phase. Purity and quantity of every magnetically sorted T cell population were checked by analytical flow cytometry. From each sorted fraction, genomic DNA was isolated and quantified by UV absorbance on a Nanodrop 2000c.

Using the deep immunoSEQ assay, TCR CDR3 regions were amplified from genomic DNA by multiplex PCR. For each cell subset, the extracted genomic DNA was distributed evenly across all wells of several immunoSEQ 96-well plates, and each plate served as one replicate. For sorted subsets, about 200 ng genomic DNA, equal to tens of thousands of T cell genomes, was loaded into each replicate PCR. The purified libraries were quantified using a Qubit 3.0 fluorometer, sized with a Bioanalyzer 2100, and then quantified again using the KAPA Library Quantification kit. Every immunoSEQ 96-well plate was sequenced on a separate single-read 150-cycle Illumina NextSeq 550 flow cell. Per the authors' processing: Because only junctional sequences without quality scores were contained in the immunoSEQ output, filtering matching that applied to full-length reads could not be performed. To assign V/J genes and CDR3, sequences were annotated using PyIR, a Python wrapper for IgBLAST v1.9, with IMGT germline references. Reads were filtered out if the reads had weak V/J assignments (E-value above 1e-6), no CDR3, stop codons, out-of-frame junctions, or ambiguous translated residues. V3J clonotypes were defined by identical inferred V gene, J gene, and CDR3 amino acid sequence. Percentage overlap between repertoires was computed as shared unique clonotypes divided by the size of the smaller repertoire. Repertoire richness was assessed with RTK rarefaction, the Chao1 estimator, and Recon v2.1 estimates of unobserved clonotypes. OLGA was used to compute generation probabilities for all TCRbeta clonotypes that the gDNA method yielded from a few donors. The clones in this table, taken by TCRdb from immuneACCESS, are in-frame only. Not every clone is retained; where verified, under half of the shortfall comes from an unresolved V gene, and the cause of the rest is unknown. The V and J calls and clone size are taken from that table; D and trimming were inferred from the DNA. The sample table contains about 770,000 clones; only one count was recorded for roughly 72% of them. The top ten hold more than 1.5% of the sample.

The sample originates from a study of shared clonotypes between healthy human individuals (dated by TCRdb to 2018 to 2021). General notes on the study: A couple of women and a few men aged 18 to 49 years were included in the cohort. For each donor, CD4 naive and CD4 memory were each run on three plates, CD8 naive on two plates, and CD8 memory on one plate. To estimate repertoire size and how much clonotype sharing occurs between individuals, the study deeply sequenced the blood TCR repertoires of roughly 5 healthy adults. Different laboratories and diverse techniques were used to prepare libraries and sequence TCR repertoires, to increase sequencing depth and limit assay-specific biases. Each donor's leukapheresis produced roughly between about 0.9 and 9.5 billion PBMCs. Study-wide findings and limitations: Sampling was restricted to blood, and TCR repertoires in tissue are likely to differ from TCR repertoires in blood. Pairwise subsampling led to the expectation that sequencing depth would affect the degree of clonotype sharing among donors. Clonotypes shared by all four sorted-subset donors showed higher generation probabilities than non-shared clonotypes. The genetic and exposure-history diversity represented was limited by the small number of donors. Rarefaction of sorted-subset datasets indicated incomplete sequencing despite the large sequencing depth. Estimated clonotype richness was generally larger for naive than for memory subsets. When four donors were compared, the shared fraction of clonotypes was around 4.6% for naive CD4, approximately 3.5% for naive CD8, about 2.5% for memory CD4, and 0.35% to 0.4% for memory CD8.

The sample taken for sequencing was memory CD4+ T cells sorted from blood. The sample's cell subset or site label, in plain terms: CD45RA-negative fraction. The TCR originated in a woman in her twenties or thirties in good health. The chain is encoded by TRBV28 joined to TRBJ1-1; 7 central bases correspond to TRBD1. The encoded CDR3 is CASSPQTGRETEAFF. The DNA sequence is given as TGTGCCAGCAGTCCTCAGACAGGGAGGGAAACTGAAGCTTTCTTT. The CDR3 plus the reference TRBV28 and TRBJ1-1 genes for the other parts give the full variable domain: DVKVTQSSRYLVKRTGEKVFLECVQDMDHENMFWYRQDPGLGLRLIYFSYDVKMKEKGDIPEGYSVSREKKERFSLILESASTNQTSMYLCASSPQTGRETEAFFGQGTRLTVV.